A single sample is the source of the 2 T cell receptor beta chains below, sequenced in a study of HIV-infected patients and healthy controls. TCRdb called the 5' RACE reads again in MiXCR, with one record for every CDR3 protein. The table has 15,000 to 20,000 distinct CDR3 sequences, 16% seen once. Sequencing used CD8+ T cells from blood. The receptors here all came from a human donor in good health.

This clonotype occurred many times. This chain joins TRBV12-3 or TRBV12-4 and TRBJ2-2; 7 nucleotides line up with TRBD1. The CDR3 loop spans 16 amino acids. Trimming at V came to 3 bases and at J to 5 bases, leaving 9 bases not matched to a gene. In DNA form, the CDR3 reads TGTGCCAGCAGTTTTCCCTCGGGACAGCGGACCGGGGAGCTGTTTTTT. Translated: CASSFPSGQRTGELFF.

The table lists this clonotype with many counts. The chain recombines TRBV4-2 with TRBJ2-5, with 7 nucleotides matching TRBD1. J gave up 2 bases and V 5 bases, and 8 bases lay outside the gene matches. CDR1 and CDR2 (germline): LGHNA, YNFKEQ. The CDR3 totals 15 residues. For the CDR3, the DNA is TGTGCCAGCAGCGGTACGGGACAGCCGCAAGAGACCCAGTACTTC. Translating it yields CASSGTGQPQETQYF.